This passage covers 4 T cell receptor beta chains from one sample sequenced in a study of blood T cell repertoires in COVID-19. The protocol was immunoSEQ multiplex PCR, while the TCRdb copy is restricted to in-frame clones and leaves out a portion. Among tens of thousands of clones, roughly 88% were seen once, and the ten largest hold less than 20%. The source material was peripheral blood. The receptor source for this set is a human donor in a cohort sampled during active COVID-19. The donor label of this sample is uncertain.

The V gene is TRBV19, the J gene TRBJ2-7; 8 nucleotides line up with TRBD1. CDR3 length: 14 amino acids. The V gene's germline CDR1 is LNHDA and CDR2 SQIVND (reference sequence). V lost 6 bases to trimming and J lost 3 bases; unmatched junction nucleotides: 7. The CDR3 region has the DNA TGTGCCAGTAGCGCCGGGACAGGAAGCTACGAGCAGTACTTC. As protein: CASSAGTGSYEQYF.

The chain links TRBV7-8 to TRBJ2-7, with D hard to call. CDR3 length: 14 residues. The V gene lost 6 bases and the J gene lost 7 bases, with 19 bases spanning the gap. Germline V gene lookup returns CDR1 SGHVS and CDR2 FQNEAQ. Here the CDR3 reads CASRRTNGGVEQYF. CDR3 sequence (DNA): TGTGCCAGCAGGAGAACTAATGGCGGCGTGGAGCAGTACTTC.

The rearrangement uses TRBV6-6 and TRBJ2-3, with TRBD2 matching over 7 bases. This CDR3 contains 15 residues. The V gene's germline CDR1 is MNHNY and CDR2 SVGAGI (reference sequence). The ends lost 7 bases at V and 0 bases at J; junction bases unmatched: 7. The CDR3 loop reads CASTLSGVSTDTQYF. The CDR3 DNA reads as TGTGCCAGCACCTTAAGCGGGGTTAGCACAGATACGCAGTATTTT.

The V gene is TRBV2, the J gene TRBJ2-2; D is unclear. The V gene lost 3 bases and the J gene lost 8 bases, with 4 bases spanning the gap. Germline loops: CDR1 SNHLY, CDR2 FYNNEI. The CDR3 contains 11 residues. Written as DNA, the CDR3 is TGTGCCAGCAGTGAGGCTGGGGAGCTGTTTTTT. Amino acids: CASSEAGELFF.